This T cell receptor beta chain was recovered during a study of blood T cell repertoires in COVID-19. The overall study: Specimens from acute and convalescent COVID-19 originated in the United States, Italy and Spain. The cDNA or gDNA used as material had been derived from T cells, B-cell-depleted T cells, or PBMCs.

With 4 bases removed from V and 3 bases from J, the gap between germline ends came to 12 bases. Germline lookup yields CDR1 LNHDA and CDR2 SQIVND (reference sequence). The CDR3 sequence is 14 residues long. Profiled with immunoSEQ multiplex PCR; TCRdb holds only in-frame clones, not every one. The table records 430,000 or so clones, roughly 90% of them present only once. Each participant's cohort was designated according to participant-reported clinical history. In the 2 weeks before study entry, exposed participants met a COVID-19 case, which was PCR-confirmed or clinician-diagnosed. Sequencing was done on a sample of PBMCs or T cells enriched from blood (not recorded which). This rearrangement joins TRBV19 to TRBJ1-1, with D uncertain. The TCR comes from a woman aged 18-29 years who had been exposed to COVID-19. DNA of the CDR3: TGTGCCAGTAGTACAGGCTCATCGGACACTGAAGCTTTCTTT. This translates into CASSTGSSDTEAFF.